Each of the 12 T cell receptor beta chains below was sequenced from the same sample in a study of glioma-infiltrating T cells (dated by TCRdb to between 2015 and 2016). Instrument used: Illumina MiSeq. TCR alpha and beta CDR3 regions were amplified with the iRepertoire nested amplicon-rescue multiplex PCR (arm-PCR) platform from RNA. The raw public data were reprocessed by TCRdb itself: fastp quality trimming at Q25, MiXCR clonotype calling, in-frame beta chains only. CDR3 protein duplicates are merged, each entry listing the most common genes and DNA. The sample table holds 150,000 or so distinct CDR3 sequences, of which roughly 43% were seen once. Over 15% of the sample belongs to the ten largest clones. The sample taken for sequencing was glioma tissue, nonneoplastic brain tissue, or PBMCs (not recorded which). These receptors originate from a human donor with low-grade glioma or glioblastoma, undergoing nonglioma brain surgery, or in good health (not recorded which).

Regarding this clonotype: One end of the junction varies from germline; a read error may be responsible. The chain employs TRBV7-2 and TRBJ2-3; D unclear. Germline CDR1 and CDR2: SGHTA and FQGNSA. The CDR3 length is 11 residues. CDR3 DNA sequence: TGTGCCCGCAGCTTGTCAAATACGCAGTATTTT. Translated: CARSLSNTQYF.

The rearrangement joins TRBV29-1 to TRBJ1-2; D is undetermined. The CDR3 extends over 12 amino acids. Germline CDR1 reads SQVTM; CDR2 reads ANQGSEA. The V end lost 0 bases, the J end lost 4 bases, and 6 bases lay between the germline ends. The CDR3 nucleotides are TGCAGCGTTGAAGAGTCTAGCTATGGCTACACCTTC. Translation: CSVEESSYGYTF.

To note about this clonotype: An end of the junction does not agree with germline; a read error may underlie this. The genes are TRBV7-9 and TRBJ2-1; D uncertain. The germline gives CDR1 SEHNR, CDR2 FQNEAQ (reference sequence). The CDR3 contains 13 residues. The CDR3, as DNA: TGTGCCAGCAGCTTAAGACTCCTTAACGAGCAGCTCTTC. Protein: CASSLRLLNEQLF. Complete variable domain (other parts from reference TRBV7-9 and TRBJ2-1): DTGVSQNPRHKITKRGQNVTFRCDPISEHNRLYWYRQTLGQGPEFLTYFQNEAQLEKSRLLSDRFSAERPKGSFSTLEIQRTEQGDSAMYLCASSLRLLNEQLFGPGTRLTVL.

The rearrangement joins TRBV10-2 to TRBJ1-1; 9 nucleotides agree with TRBD1. The length of the CDR3 is 12 residues. V was clipped by 8 bases and J by 11 bases; unmatched bases: 9. In germline, CDR1 is WSHSY, CDR2 SAAADI. In nucleotides, the CDR3 is TGCGCCAGCGGGACGGGACAGGGCACGGCTTTCTTT. As protein: CASGTGQGTAFF.

The sample holds a few counts of this clonotype. V and J are TRBV6-1 and TRBJ1-1; the D is unclear. This CDR3 has 13 residues. CDR1 and CDR2 (germline): MNHNS, SASEGT. Between the trimmed V and J ends, which lost 7 bases and 4 bases, there was a span of 13 bases. The CDR3 spells CASNKKGPTEAFF. CDR3 bases: TGTGCCAGCAATAAAAAAGGACCCACTGAAGCTTTCTTT.

The chain carries TRBV6-1 and TRBJ2-1; 11 positions match TRBD2. Germline CDR1 MNHNS, CDR2 SASEGT. This CDR3 contains 13 residues. Trimming took 11 bases from V and 10 from J; bases not matched to a gene: 10. CDR3 bases: TGTGCCGGAAGACTAGCGGGAAGGGGAGAGCAGTTCTTC. This codes for CAGRLAGRGEQFF.

The chain is built from TRBV28 and TRBJ2-1; TRBD2 agrees at 11 bases. With V trimmed by 6 bases and J by 4 bases, 11 bases remained unmatched. This CDR3 comprises 17 residues. The germline gives CDR1 MDHEN, CDR2 SYDVKM. CDR3: CASSTNLAGGIYNEQFF. The DNA for the CDR3 is TGTGCCAGCAGCACAAATCTAGCGGGAGGAATTTACAATGAGCAGTTCTTC.

In this sample, this clonotype turned up once. The junction departs from germline at one end; a sequencing error may be responsible. The rearrangement joins TRBV20-1 to TRBJ2-2; D could derive from TRBD1 or TRBD2 (5 bases each). This CDR3 region has 14 residues. CDR1 and CDR2 (germline): DFQATT, SNEGSKA (reference sequence). The CDR3 region has the DNA TGCAGTGCAGCCCGGGACCCGAACACCGGGGAGCTATTTTTT. It yields the protein CSAARDPNTGELFF.

V usage is TRBV20-1 and J usage is TRBJ2-5; D is unresolved. Germline values: CDR1 DFQATT, CDR2 SNEGSKA (reference sequence). The V and J ends lost 3 bases and 2 bases respectively, with 22 bases between them. CDR3 length: 17 amino acids. The CDR3 loop reads CSASSVIASVPQETQYF. The CDR3 coding sequence is TGCAGTGCTAGCTCGGTGATAGCCTCGGTTCCACAAGAGACCCAGTACTTC.

The chain has TRBV5-1 and TRBJ2-1, with 14 bases that match TRBD2. Germline V lookup: CDR1 SGHRS, CDR2 YFSETQ. Trimming removed 4 bases from V and 10 bases from J; junction bases left unmatched: 13. The CDR3 loop spans 17 amino acids. In DNA form, the CDR3 reads TGCGCCAGCAGCCCGATTACCGGGACTAGCGGGAGCAACGAGCAGTTCTTC. Protein sequence: CASSPITGTSGSNEQFF.

This clonotype was counted only a few times. The rearrangement links TRBV2 to TRBJ1-1; no clear D. Germline values: CDR1 SNHLY, CDR2 FYNNEI. V was shortened by 3 bases and J by 1 base, with 6 bases between the two germline ends. This CDR3 is 13 amino acids long. The CDR3, as DNA: TGTGCCAGCAGTGAGGCACCGAACACTGAAGCTTTCTTT. It is translated as CASSEAPNTEAFF. The variable domain in full, completed from reference TRBV2 and TRBJ1-1, reads EPEVTQTPSHQVTQMGQEVILRCVPISNHLYFYWYRQILGQKVEFLVSFYNNEISEKSEIFDDQFSVERPDGSNFTLKIRSTKLEDSAMYFCASSEAPNTEAFFGQGTRLTVV.

The genes are TRBV30 and TRBJ1-1; D may be TRBD1 (5 bases). This CDR3 region has 14 residues. CDR1 GTSNPN and CDR2 SVGIG come from the germline V gene (reference sequence). Trimming stripped 1 base from V and 3 bases from J, with 12 bases between. CDR3 protein: CAWSGFGGYTEAFF. In nucleotides, the CDR3 is TGTGCCTGGAGTGGATTCGGGGGGTACACTGAAGCTTTCTTT.